The T cell receptor beta chain described here comes from a study of identifying expanded T cells in peripheral blood. Whole-study findings and limits: Technical replicates showed about 1.1 changed clones; two weeks 15 to 20; four weeks 19. Across healthy donors, higher total template counts meant significantly greater approximately two-week count variance.

Some clones are missing from TCRdb's copy, which holds only in-frame ones; the method was immunoSEQ multiplex PCR. The sample has 70,000 to 100,000 clones; 88% are singletons. The V end was cut by 4 bases, the J end by 2 bases, with 11 bases between. The CDR3 contains 14 residues. Looked up from germline, CDR1 is SGHRS and CDR2 is YFSETQ. Comments on this clone: Its antigen is not known.

The material sequenced was blood. The chain couples TRBV5-1 to TRBJ2-3, with D perhaps matching TRBD1 (5 bases). The TCR sequence derives from a person aged 18 to 75 in good health. CDR3 sequence (DNA): TGCGCCAGCAGCCCTGACAGAGTCACAGATACGCAGTATTTT. Protein: CASSPDRVTDTQYF.